This T cell receptor (beta chain) was identified in a study of cytomegalovirus exposure and HLA in healthy donors. Study observations and caveats: The number of N-insertions in an Asian-associated ancestry cluster was reportedly below the roughly 620-donor mean in a later analysis.

As regards this clone: The antigen remains unidentified.

60 Vbeta and 13 Jbeta primers were used in PCR. TCRdb keeps only in-frame clones here, not all; method: immunoSEQ multiplex PCR. The sample records 130,000 or so clones, roughly 77% being singletons. The sample consisted of PBMCs. The receptor's source is a man aged 40-49 years in good health and CMV-seronegative.

The CDR3, as DNA: TGTGCCAGCAGTTTATTATTTTCCCCAGGGGGCGGGTTAATGATTCAGTACTTC. Its translation is CASSLLFSPGGGLMIQYF. The chain is built from TRBV28 and TRBJ2-5; 8 bases agree with TRBD1. J lost 11 bases, V lost 1 base, and 21 bases had no gene match. From germline, CDR1 is MDHEN and CDR2 SYDVKM. This CDR3 contains 18 residues.